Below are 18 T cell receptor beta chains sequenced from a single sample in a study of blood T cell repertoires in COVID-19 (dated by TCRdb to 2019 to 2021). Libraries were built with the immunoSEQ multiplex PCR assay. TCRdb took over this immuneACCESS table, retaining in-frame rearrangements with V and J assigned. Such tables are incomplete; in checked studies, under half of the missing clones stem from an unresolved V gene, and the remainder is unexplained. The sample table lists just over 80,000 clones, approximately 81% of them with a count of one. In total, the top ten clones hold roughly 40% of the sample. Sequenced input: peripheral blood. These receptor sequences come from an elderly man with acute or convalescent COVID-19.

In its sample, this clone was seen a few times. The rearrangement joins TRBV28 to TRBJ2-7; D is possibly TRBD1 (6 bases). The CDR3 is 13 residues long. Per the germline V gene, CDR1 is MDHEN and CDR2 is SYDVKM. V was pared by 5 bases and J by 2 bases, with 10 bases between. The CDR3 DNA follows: TGTGCCAGCAGTGAGGACAGACCCTACGAGCAGTACTTC. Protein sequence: CASSEDRPYEQYF.

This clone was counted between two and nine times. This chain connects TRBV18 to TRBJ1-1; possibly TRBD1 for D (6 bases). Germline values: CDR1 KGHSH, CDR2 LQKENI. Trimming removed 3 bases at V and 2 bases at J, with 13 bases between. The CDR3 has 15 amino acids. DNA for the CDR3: TGTGCCAGCTCACCGAGGGGGGGGGAAAACACTGAAGCTTTCTTT. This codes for CASSPRGGENTEAFF.

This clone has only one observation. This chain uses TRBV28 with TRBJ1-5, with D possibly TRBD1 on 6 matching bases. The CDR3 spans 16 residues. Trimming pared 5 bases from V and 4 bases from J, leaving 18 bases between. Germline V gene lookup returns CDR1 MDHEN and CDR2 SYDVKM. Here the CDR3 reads CASSPGLGQGNQPQHF. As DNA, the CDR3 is TGTGCCAGCAGTCCTGGTTTGGGTCAGGGGAATCAGCCCCAGCATTTT.

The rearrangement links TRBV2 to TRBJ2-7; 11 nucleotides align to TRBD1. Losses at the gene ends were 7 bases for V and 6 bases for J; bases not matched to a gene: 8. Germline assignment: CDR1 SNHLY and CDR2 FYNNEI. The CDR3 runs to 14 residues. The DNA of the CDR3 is TGTGCCAGCAAACAAGGACAGGGGGCGGGCGAGCAGTACTTC. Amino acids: CASKQGQGAGEQYF.

The CDR3 DNA follows: TGTGCCAGCAGCCTTTGGGGGGGGGAGACCCAGTACTTC. It codes for CASSLWGGETQYF. This chain connects TRBV11-3 to TRBJ2-5, with 7 bases matching TRBD2. V was clipped by 5 bases and J by 5 bases; unmatched bases: 5. The CDR3 runs to 13 residues. Per germline, CDR1 SGHNT and CDR2 YENEEA. Full variable domain (rest looked up from reference TRBV11-3 and TRBJ2-5): EAGVVQSPRYKIIEKKQPVAFWCNPISGHNTLYWYLQNLGQGPELLIRYENEEAVDDSQLPKDRFSAERLKGVDSTLKIQPAELGDSAVYLCASSLWGGETQYFGPGTRLLVL.

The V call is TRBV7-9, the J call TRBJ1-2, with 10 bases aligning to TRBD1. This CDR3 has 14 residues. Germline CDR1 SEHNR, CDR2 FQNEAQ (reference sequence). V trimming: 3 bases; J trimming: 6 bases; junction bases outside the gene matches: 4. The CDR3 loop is CASSFDRGRDGYTF. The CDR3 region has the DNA TGTGCCAGCAGCTTCGACAGGGGGCGCGATGGCTACACCTTC.

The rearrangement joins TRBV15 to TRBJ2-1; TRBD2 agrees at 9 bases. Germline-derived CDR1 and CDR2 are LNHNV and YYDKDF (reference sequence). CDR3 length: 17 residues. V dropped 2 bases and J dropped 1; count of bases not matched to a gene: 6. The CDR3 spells CATSRLAGSGSYNEQFF. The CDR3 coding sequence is TGTGCCACCAGCAGACTAGCGGGAAGCGGGTCCTACAATGAGCAGTTCTTC. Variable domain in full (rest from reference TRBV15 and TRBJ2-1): DAMVIQNPRYQVTQFGKPVTLSCSQTLNHNVMYWYQQKSSQAPKLLFHYYDKDFNNEADTPDNFQSRRPNTSFCFLDIRSPGLGDTAMYLCATSRLAGSGSYNEQFFGPGTRLTVL.

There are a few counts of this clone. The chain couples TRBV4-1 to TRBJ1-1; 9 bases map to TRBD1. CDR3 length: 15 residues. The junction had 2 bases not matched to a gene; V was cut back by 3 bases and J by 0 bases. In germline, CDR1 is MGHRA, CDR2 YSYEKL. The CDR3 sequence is CASSQGQGLNTEAFF. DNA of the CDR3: TGCGCCAGCAGCCAGGGACAGGGATTGAACACTGAAGCTTTCTTT.

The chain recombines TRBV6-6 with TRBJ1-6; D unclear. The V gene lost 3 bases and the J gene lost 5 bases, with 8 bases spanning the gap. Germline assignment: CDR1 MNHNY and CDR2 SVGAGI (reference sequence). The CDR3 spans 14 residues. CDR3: CASSYGRDNSPLHF. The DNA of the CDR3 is TGTGCCAGCAGTTATGGTCGGGATAATTCACCCCTCCACTTT.

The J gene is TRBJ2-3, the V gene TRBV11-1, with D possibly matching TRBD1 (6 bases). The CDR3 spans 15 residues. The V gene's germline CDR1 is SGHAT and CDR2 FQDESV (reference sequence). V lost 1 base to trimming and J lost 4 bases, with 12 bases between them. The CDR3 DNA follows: TGTGCCAGCAGCTTAGAGCAGGGGCTTTCAGATACGCAGTATTTT. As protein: CASSLEQGLSDTQYF.

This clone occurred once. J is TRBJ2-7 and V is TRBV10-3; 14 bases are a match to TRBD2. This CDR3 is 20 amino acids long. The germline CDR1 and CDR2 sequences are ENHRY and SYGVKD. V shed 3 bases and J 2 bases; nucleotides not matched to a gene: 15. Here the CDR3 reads CAISDGAQGTSGRKTYEQYF. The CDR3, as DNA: TGTGCCATCAGTGACGGGGCGCAGGGGACTAGCGGGAGAAAAACCTACGAGCAGTACTTC.

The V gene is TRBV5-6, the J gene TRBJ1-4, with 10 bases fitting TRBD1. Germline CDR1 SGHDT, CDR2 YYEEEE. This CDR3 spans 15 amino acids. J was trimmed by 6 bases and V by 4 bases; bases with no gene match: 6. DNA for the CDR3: TGTGCCAGCAGCCGAATCGGGACAGGGGATGAAAAACTGTTTTTT. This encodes CASSRIGTGDEKLFF.

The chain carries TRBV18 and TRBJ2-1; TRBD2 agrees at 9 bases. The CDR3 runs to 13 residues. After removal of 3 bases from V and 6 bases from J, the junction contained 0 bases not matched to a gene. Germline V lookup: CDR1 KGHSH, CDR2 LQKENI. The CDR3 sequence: CASSPGLANEQFF. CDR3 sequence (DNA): TGTGCCAGCTCACCGGGACTAGCCAATGAGCAGTTCTTC.

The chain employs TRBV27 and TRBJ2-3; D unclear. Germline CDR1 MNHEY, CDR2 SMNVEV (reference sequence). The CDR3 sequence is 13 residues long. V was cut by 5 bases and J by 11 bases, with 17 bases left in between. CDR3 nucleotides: TGTGCCAGCAGTCCCCCCCCTAGTCTCGTGCAGTATTTT. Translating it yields CASSPPPSLVQYF.

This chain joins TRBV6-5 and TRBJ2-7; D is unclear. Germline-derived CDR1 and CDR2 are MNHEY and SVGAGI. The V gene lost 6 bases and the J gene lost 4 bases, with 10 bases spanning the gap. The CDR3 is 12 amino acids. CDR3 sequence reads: CASRVTQYEQYF. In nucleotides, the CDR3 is TGTGCCAGCAGGGTGACACAATACGAGCAGTACTTC.

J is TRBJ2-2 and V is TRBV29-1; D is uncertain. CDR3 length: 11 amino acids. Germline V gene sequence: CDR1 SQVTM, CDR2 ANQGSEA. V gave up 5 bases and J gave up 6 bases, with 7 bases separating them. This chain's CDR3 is CSVYSPGELFF. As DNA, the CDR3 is TGCAGCGTTTATAGCCCCGGGGAGCTGTTTTTT.

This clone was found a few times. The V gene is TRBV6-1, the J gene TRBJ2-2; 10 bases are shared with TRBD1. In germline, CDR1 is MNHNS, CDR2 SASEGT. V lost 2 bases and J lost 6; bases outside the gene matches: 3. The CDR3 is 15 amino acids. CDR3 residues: CASSEIGTGAGELFF. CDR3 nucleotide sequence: TGTGCCAGCAGTGAAATCGGGACAGGGGCCGGGGAGCTGTTTTTT.

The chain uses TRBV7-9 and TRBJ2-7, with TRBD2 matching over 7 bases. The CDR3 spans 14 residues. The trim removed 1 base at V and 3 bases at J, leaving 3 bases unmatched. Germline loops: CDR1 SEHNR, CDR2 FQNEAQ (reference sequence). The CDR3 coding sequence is TGTGCCAGCAGCTTAGAGCGGGGAATCTACGAGCAGTACTTC. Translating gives CASSLERGIYEQYF.